This TCR beta chain appears in the sequencing data of a study of blood T cell dynamics during melanoma immunotherapy. Study-level background: First-line therapy was either pembrolizumab or nivolumab with ipilimumab for metastatic melanoma.

Details on this clone: Its specificity is not known.

General study results and limits: It remained unknown if the driving T cell clones were melanoma-specific.

Time point given: week 3, after first cycle of checkpoint inhibitor. Patients had no prior systemic cancer treatment, immunosuppressants or other active cancers. This table comes from immunoSEQ multiplex PCR, and its TCRdb copy is limited to in-frame clones, with some not included. The data contain around 9,000 clones, 70% to 90% of them seen just once; the ten biggest clones take up approximately 6.3%. Sequences were derived from blood, sampled from a patient treated with checkpoint blockade. The sequence derives from a human donor with melanoma.

CDR3 loop: CASSPGQSSYNEQFF. CDR3 sequence (DNA): TGCGCCAGCAGCCCGGGACAGTCTTCCTACAATGAGCAGTTCTTC. This chain connects TRBV5-1 to TRBJ2-1, with 7 bases fitting TRBD1. The ends lost 4 bases at V and 1 base at J; junction bases unmatched: 5. This CDR3 region has 15 residues. Germline V gene data show CDR1 as SGHRS and CDR2 as YFSETQ.